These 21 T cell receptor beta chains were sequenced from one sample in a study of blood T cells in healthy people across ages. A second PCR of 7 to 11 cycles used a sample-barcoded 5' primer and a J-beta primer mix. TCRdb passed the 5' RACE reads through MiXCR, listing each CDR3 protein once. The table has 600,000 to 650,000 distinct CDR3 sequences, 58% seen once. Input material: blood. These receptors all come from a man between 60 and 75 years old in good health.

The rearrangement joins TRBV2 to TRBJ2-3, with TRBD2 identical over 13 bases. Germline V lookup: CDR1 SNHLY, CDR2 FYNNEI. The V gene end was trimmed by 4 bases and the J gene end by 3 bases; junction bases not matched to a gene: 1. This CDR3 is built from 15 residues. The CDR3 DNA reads TGTGCCAGCAGTGTGACTAGCGGGGGGACAGATACGCAGTATTTT. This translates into CASSVTSGGTDTQYF.

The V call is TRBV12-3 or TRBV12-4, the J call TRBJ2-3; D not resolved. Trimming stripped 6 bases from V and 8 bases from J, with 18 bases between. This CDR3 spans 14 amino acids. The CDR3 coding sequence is TGTGCCAGCAGGTCAACGGTCCCCCGGTCTACGCAGTATTTT. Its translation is CASRSTVPRSTQYF.

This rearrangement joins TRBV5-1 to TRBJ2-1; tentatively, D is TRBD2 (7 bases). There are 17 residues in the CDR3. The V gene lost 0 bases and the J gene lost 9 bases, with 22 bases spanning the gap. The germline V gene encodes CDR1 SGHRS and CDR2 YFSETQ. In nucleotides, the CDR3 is TGCGCCAGCAGCTTGGCCGGGCGACTAGGGGGAGGGGGTGAGCAGTTCTTC. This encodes CASSLAGRLGGGGEQFF.

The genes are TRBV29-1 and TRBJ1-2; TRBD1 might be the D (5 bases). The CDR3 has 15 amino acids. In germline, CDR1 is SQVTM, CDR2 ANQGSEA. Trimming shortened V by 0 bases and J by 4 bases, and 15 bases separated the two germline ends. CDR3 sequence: CSVEDPGGEGYGYTF. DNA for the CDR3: TGCAGCGTTGAAGATCCCGGGGGAGAGGGCTATGGCTACACCTTC. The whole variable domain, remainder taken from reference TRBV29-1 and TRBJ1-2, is SAVISQKPSRDICQRGTSLTIQCQVDSQVTMMFWYRQQPGQSLTLIATANQGSEATYESGFVIDKFPISRPNLTFSTLTVSNMSPEDSSIYLCSVEDPGGEGYGYTFGSGTRLTVV.

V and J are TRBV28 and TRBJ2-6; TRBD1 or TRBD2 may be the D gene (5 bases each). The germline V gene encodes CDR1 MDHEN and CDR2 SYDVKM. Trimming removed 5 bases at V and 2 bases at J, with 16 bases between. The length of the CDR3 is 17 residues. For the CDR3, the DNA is TGTGCCAGCAGTCCCCCGGGACCGAGAACTGGGGCCAACGTCCTGACTTTC. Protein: CASSPPGPRTGANVLTF.

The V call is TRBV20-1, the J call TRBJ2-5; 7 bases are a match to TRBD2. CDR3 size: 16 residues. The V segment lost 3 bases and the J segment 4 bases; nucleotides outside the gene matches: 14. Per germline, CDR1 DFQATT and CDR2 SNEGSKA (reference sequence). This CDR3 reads CSASLVLGDYGETQYF. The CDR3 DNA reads TGCAGTGCTAGTCTGGTTCTTGGGGACTACGGAGAGACCCAGTACTTC.

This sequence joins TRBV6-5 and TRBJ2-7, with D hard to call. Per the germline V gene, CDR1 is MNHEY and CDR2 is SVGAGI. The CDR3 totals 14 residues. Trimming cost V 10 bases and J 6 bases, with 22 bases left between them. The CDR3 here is CATSPGSPVGEQYF. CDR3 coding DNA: TGTGCCACTTCACCGGGCTCGCCGGTGGGCGAGCAGTACTTC.

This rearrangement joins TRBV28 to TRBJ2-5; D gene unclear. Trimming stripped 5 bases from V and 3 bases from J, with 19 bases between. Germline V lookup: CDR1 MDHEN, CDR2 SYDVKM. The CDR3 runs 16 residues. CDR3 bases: TGTGCCAGCAGTCCACGTCCCCTGGCGGCAAAAGAGACCCAGTACTTC. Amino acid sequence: CASSPRPLAAKETQYF.

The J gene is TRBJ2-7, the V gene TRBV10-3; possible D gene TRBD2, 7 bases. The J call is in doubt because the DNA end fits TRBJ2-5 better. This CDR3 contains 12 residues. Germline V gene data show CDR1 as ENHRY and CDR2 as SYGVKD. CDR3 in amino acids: CAIGGGGKTQYF. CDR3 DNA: TGTGCCATCGGGGGGGGCGGGAAGACCCAGTACTTC.

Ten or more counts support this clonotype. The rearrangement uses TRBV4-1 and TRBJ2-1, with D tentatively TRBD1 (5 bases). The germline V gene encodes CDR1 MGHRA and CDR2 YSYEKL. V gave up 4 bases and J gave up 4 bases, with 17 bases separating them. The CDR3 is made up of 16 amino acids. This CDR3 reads CASSPVGAGPYNEQFF. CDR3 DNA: TGCGCCAGCAGCCCAGTTGGGGCAGGACCTTACAATGAGCAGTTCTTC.

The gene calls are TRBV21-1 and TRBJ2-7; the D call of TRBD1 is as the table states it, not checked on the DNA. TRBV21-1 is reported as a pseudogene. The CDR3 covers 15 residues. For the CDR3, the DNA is TGTGCCAGCAGCAAAGATCCCGGACAGCCCTACGAGCAGTACTTC. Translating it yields CASSKDPGQPYEQYF.

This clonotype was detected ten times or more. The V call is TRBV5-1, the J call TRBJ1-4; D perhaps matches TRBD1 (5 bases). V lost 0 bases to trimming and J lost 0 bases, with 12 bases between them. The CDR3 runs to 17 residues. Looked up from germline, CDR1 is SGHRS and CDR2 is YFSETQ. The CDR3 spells CASSLGIGTATNEKLFF. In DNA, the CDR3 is TGCGCCAGCAGCTTGGGAATCGGGACGGCAACTAATGAAAAACTGTTTTTT. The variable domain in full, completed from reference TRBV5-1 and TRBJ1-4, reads KAGVTQTPRYLIKTRGQQVTLSCSPISGHRSVSWYQQTPGQGLQFLFEYFSETQRNKGNFPGRFSGRQFSNSRSEMNVSTLELGDSALYLCASSLGIGTATNEKLFFGSGTQLSVL.

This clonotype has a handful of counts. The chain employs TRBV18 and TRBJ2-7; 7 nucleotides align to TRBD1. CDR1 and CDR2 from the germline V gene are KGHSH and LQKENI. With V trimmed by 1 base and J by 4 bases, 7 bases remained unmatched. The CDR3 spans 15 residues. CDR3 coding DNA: TGTGCCAGCTCACCACTTCACAGGGGCGATTACGAGCAGTACTTC. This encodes CASSPLHRGDYEQYF.

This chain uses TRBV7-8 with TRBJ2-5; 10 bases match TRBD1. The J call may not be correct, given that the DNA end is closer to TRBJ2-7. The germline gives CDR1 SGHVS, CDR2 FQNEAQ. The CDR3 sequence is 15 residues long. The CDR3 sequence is CASSITGTGEAEQYF. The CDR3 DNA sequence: TGTGCCAGCAGCATAACCGGGACAGGGGAGGCCGAGCAGTACTTC.

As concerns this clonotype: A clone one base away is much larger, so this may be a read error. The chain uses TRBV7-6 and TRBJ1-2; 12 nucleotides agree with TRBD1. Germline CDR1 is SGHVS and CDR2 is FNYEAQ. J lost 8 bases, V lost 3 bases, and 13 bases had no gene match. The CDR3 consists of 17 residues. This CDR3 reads CASSFDSGTGGAGGYTF. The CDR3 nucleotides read TGTGCCAGCAGCTTTGACTCCGGGACAGGGGGCGCGGGAGGCTACACCTTC.

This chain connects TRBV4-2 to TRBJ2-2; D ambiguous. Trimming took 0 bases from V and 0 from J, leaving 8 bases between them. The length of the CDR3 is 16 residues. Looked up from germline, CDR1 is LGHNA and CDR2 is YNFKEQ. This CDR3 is CASSQDPGSNTGELFF. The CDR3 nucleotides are TGTGCCAGCAGCCAAGACCCTGGTTCGAACACCGGGGAGCTGTTTTTT.

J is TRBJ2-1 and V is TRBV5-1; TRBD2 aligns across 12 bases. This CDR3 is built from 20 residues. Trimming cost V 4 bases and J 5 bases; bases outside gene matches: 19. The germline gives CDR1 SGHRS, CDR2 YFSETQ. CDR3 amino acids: CASSVGPWLAGGPRDNEQFF. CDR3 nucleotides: TGCGCCAGCAGCGTCGGTCCGTGGCTAGCGGGGGGGCCTCGGGACAATGAGCAGTTCTTC.

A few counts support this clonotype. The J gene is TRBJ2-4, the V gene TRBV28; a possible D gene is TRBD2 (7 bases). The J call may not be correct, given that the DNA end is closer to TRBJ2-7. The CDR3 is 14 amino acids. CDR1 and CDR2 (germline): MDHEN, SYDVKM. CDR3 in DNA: TGTGCCAGCAGTTTAGGGGGGGCTCGACACGAGCAGTACTTC. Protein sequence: CASSLGGARHEQYF.

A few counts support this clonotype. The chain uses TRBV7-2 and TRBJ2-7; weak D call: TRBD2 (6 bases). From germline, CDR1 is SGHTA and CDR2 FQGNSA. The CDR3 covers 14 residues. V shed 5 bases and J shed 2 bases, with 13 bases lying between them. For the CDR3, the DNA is TGTGCCAGCAGCCGAGCGGGCCCGACCTACGAGCAGTACTTC. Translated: CASSRAGPTYEQYF.

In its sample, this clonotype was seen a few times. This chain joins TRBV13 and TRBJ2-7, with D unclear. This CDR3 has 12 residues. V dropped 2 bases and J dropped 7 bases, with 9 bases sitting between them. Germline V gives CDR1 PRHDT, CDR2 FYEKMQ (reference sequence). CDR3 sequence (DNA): TGTGCCAGCAGCTTACTTGCGGAAGAGCAGTACTTC. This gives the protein CASSLLAEEQYF.

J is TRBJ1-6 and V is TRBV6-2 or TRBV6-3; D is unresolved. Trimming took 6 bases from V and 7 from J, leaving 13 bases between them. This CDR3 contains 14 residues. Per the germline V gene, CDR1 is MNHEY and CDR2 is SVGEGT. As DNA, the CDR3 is TGTGCCAGCAGGCCCGGGATCACAAATTCACCCCTCCACTTT. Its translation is CASRPGITNSPLHF.